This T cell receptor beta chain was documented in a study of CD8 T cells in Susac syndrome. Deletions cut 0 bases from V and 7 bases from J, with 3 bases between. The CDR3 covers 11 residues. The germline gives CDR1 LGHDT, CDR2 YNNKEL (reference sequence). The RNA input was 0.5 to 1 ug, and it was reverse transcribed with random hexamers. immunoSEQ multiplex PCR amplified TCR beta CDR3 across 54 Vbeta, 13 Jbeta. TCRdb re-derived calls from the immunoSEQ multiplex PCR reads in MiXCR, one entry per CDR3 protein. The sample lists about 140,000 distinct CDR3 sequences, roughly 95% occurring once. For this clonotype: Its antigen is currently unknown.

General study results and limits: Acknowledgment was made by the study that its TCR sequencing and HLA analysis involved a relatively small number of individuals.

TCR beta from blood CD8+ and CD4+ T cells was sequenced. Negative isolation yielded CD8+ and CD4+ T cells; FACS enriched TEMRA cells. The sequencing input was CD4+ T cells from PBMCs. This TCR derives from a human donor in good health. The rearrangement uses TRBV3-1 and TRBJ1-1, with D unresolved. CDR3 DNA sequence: TGTGCCAGCAGCCAAGACGATGAAGCTTTCTTT. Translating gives CASSQDDEAFF.